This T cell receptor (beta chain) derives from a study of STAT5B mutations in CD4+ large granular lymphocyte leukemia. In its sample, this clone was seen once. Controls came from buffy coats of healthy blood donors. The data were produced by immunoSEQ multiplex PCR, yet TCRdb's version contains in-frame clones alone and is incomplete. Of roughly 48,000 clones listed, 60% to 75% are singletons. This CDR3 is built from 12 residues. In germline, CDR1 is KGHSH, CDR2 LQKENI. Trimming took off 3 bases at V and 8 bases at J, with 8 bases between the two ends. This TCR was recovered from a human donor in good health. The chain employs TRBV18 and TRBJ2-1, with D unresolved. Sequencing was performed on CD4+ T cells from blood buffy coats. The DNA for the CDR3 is TGTGCCAGCTCACCCTACGTCGATGAGCAGTTCTTC. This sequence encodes CASSPYVDEQFF.